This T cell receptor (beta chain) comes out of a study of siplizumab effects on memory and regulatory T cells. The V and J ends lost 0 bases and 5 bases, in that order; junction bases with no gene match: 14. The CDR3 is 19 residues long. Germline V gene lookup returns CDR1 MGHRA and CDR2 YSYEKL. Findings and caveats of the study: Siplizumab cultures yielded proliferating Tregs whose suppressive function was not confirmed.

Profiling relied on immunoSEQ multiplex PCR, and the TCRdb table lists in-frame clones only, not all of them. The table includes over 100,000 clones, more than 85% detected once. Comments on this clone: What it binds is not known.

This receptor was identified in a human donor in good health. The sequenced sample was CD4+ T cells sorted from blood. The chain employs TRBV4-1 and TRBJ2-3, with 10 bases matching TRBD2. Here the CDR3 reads CASSQEIWTSGRLKDTQYF. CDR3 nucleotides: TGCGCCAGCAGCCAAGAGATTTGGACTAGCGGAAGGCTCAAAGATACGCAGTATTTT.